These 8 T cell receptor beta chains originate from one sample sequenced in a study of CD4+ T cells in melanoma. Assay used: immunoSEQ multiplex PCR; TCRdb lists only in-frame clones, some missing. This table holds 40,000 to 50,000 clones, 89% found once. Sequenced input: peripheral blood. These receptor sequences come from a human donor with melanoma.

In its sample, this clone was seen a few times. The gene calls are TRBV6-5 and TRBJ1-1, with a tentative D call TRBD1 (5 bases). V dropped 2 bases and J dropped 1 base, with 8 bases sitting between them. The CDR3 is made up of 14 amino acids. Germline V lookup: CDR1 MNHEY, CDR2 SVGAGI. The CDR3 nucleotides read TGTGCCAGCAGTTACGGGGGGGGGAACACTGAAGCTTTCTTT. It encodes CASSYGGGNTEAFF.

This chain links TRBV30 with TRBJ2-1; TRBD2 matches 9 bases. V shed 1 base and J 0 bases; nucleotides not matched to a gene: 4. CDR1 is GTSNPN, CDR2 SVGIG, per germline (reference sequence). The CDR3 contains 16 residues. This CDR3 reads CAWSAPGLASYNEQFF. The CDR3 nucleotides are TGTGCCTGGAGTGCCCCGGGACTAGCCTCCTACAATGAGCAGTTCTTC.

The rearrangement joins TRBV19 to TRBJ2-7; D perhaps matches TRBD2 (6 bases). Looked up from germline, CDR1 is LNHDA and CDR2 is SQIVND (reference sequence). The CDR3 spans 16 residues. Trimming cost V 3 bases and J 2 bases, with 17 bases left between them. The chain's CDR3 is CASSMGQWGDTYEQYF. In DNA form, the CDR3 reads TGTGCCAGTAGTATGGGCCAGTGGGGGGATACCTACGAGCAGTACTTC.

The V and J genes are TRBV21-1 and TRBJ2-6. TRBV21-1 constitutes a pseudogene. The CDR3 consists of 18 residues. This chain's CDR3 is CASSKEKAVRSGANVLTF. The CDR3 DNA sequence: TGTGCCAGCAGCAAAGAGAAGGCAGTCCGATCTGGGGCCAACGTCCTGACTTTC.

CDR3 region: CASSPGVSSNYGYTF. The CDR3 bases are TGTGCCAGCTCACCGGGAGTCAGTTCTAACTATGGCTACACCTTC. The chain links TRBV18 to TRBJ1-2; D is undetermined. V was trimmed by 3 bases and J by 0 bases, leaving 11 bases between them. This CDR3 is built from 15 residues. Germline V gives CDR1 KGHSH, CDR2 LQKENI.

In DNA form, the CDR3 reads TGTGCCACCTCCCCCGGAGTAGCGGGGGGGGGTAATGAGCAGTTCTTC. Encoded protein: CATSPGVAGGGNEQFF. This sequence joins TRBV19 and TRBJ2-1; 11 bases fit TRBD2. V gave up 10 bases and J gave up 7 bases; unmatched junction bases: 15. CDR1 is LNHDA, CDR2 SQIVND, per germline (reference sequence). The CDR3 is 16 residues long. The full variable domain, with the rest looked up from reference TRBV19 and TRBJ2-1, is DGGITQSPKYLFRKEGQNVTLSCEQNLNHDAMYWYRQDPGQGLRLIYYSQIVNDFQKGDIAEGYSVSREKKESFPLTVTSAQKNPTAFYLCATSPGVAGGGNEQFFGPGTRLTVL.

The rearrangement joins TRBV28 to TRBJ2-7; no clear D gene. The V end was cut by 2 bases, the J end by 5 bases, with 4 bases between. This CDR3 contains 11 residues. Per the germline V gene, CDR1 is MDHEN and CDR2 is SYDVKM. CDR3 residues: CASSLTDEQYF. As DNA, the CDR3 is TGTGCCAGCAGTTTAACGGACGAGCAGTACTTC.

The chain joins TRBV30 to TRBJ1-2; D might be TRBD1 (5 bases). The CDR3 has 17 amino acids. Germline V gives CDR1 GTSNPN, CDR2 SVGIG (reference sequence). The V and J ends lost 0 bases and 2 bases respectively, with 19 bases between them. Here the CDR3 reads CAWSVFALSDRNYGYTF. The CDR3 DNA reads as TGTGCCTGGAGTGTATTCGCTCTATCCGACAGAAACTATGGCTACACCTTC.